Sequencing of this TCR beta chain was carried out in a study of cytomegalovirus exposure and HLA in healthy donors. Researchers ran the PCR with 60 Vbeta and 13 Jbeta primers. Sequencing was performed with immunoSEQ multiplex PCR; in TCRdb, only in-frame clones are kept and a portion is missing. The profile shows about 98,000 clones, around three quarters of them singletons. The CDR3 is made up of 20 amino acids. Germline CDR1 is LNHDA and CDR2 is SQIVND (reference sequence). Trimming at V came to 3 bases and at J to 1 base, leaving 16 bases not matched to a gene. J is TRBJ2-1 and V is TRBV19, with TRBD2 identical over 9 bases. The TCR was taken from a man aged 60 to 75 in good health and CMV-seropositive. Material: PBMCs. The CDR3 reads CASSIPLAGPFLLSYNEQFF. CDR3 bases: TGTGCCAGTAGTATCCCTCTAGCGGGGCCGTTTTTGTTGTCCTACAATGAGCAGTTCTTC.